Shown below are 5 T cell receptor beta chains from a single sample sequenced in a study of blood T cell repertoires in COVID-19. Sequencing used immunoSEQ multiplex PCR; TCRdb keeps in-frame clones, though not all of them. The profile shows about 74,000 clones, about 90% of them singletons. The sequenced sample consisted of peripheral blood. The receptors stem from a woman aged 45-60 years in a cohort sampled during active COVID-19.

The chain links TRBV19 to TRBJ2-1; 9 bases match TRBD1. V gave up 0 bases and J gave up 4 bases; unmatched junction bases: 4. CDR3 length: 16 amino acids. The V gene's germline CDR1 is LNHDA and CDR2 SQIVND (reference sequence). The CDR3 DNA is TGTGCCAGTAGTATAGATGGGACAGGGTCTTACAATGAGCAGTTCTTC. Protein sequence: CASSIDGTGSYNEQFF.

CDR3 region: CASSDRGSNQPQHF. The CDR3 DNA reads TGTGCCAGCAGTGACCGGGGGAGCAATCAGCCCCAGCATTTT. The gene calls are TRBV6-1 and TRBJ1-5, with D maybe TRBD1 (5 bases). Germline assignment: CDR1 MNHNS and CDR2 SASEGT. This CDR3 contains 14 residues. Between the trimmed V and J ends, which lost 3 bases and 1 base, there was a span of 7 bases.

The chain combines TRBV3-1 (or the pseudogene TRBV3-2) with TRBJ1-6; TRBD1 agrees at 7 bases. Losses at the gene ends were 4 bases for V and 7 bases for J; bases not matched to a gene: 4. This CDR3 comprises 14 residues. Germline V gene data show CDR1 as LGHDT and CDR2 as YNNKEL (reference sequence). In nucleotides, the CDR3 is TGTGCCAGCAGCCGGCAACAGGGGAATTCACCCCTCCACTTT. This translates into CASSRQQGNSPLHF.

The chain recombines TRBV9 with TRBJ2-1; 9 positions agree with TRBD2. With 0 bases clipped from V and 5 bases from J, the junction kept 9 bases outside the gene matches. Germline V gene lookup returns CDR1 SGDLS and CDR2 YYNGEE. This CDR3 contains 17 residues. The CDR3 loop is CASSVDWTSASHNEQFF. In nucleotides, the CDR3 is TGTGCCAGCAGCGTAGATTGGACTAGCGCGTCACACAATGAGCAGTTCTTC.

The V and J genes are TRBV27 and TRBJ2-3, with TRBD1 matching 10 bases. Germline CDR1 MNHEY, CDR2 SMNVEV (reference sequence). This CDR3 contains 15 residues. The V segment lost 4 bases and the J segment 3 bases; nucleotides outside the gene matches: 4. The CDR3 loop is CASSSPGQGTDTQYF. As DNA, the CDR3 is TGTGCCAGCAGTTCCCCGGGACAGGGGACAGATACGCAGTATTTT.